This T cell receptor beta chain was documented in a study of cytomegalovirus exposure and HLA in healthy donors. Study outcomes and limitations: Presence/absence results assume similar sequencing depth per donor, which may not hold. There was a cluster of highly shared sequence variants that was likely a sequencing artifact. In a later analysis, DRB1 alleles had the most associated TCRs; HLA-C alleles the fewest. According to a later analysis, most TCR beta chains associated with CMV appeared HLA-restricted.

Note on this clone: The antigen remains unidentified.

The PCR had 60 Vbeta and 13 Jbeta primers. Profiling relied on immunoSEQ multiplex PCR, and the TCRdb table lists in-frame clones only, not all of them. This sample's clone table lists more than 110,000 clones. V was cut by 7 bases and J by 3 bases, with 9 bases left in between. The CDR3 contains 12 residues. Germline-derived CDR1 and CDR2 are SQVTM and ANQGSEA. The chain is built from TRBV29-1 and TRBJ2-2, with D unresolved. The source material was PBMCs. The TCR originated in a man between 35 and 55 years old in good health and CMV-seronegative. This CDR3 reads CSGRRDTGELFF. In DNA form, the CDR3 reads TGCAGCGGCCGACGGGACACCGGGGAGCTGTTTTTT.